Listed below are T cell receptor beta chains from one sample, sequenced in a study of blood T cell repertoires in COVID-19. Sequencing used immunoSEQ multiplex PCR; TCRdb keeps in-frame clones, though not all of them. The profile shows 430,000 or so clones, over 75% of them singletons. Material: PBMCs or T cells enriched from blood (not recorded which). The source is a woman younger than 35 who had been exposed to COVID-19. Each CDR3 is given with its conserved first and last residue. A D gene is named only where the DNA matches it firmly. Part of the rows lack a size; the others show once, few, many or a class for expanded clones.

-	-	TRBV11-3	TRBJ2-1	TGTGCCAGCAGCTTAGTTGGAGGGTACAACAATGAGCAGTTCTTC	CASSLVGGYNNEQFF
-	TRBD1	TRBV5-6	TRBJ1-1	TGTGCCAGCAGCGCTTCGGACAGGGGGTTGAGGAACACTGAAGCTTTCTTT	CASSASDRGLRNTEAFF
-	-	TRBV7-2	TRBJ2-5	TGTGCCAGCAGCTTAGTAATGGAGACCCAGTACTTC	CASSLVMETQYF
-	TRBD2	TRBV4-3	TRBJ2-5	TGCGCCAGCAGCCAAGGTCCGACTAGCGGGGGGGGAGAGACCCAGTACTTC	CASSQGPTSGGGETQYF
-	TRBD1	TRBV28	TRBJ1-2	TGTGCCAGCACCCCGCGAGGGGACAGCTATGGCTACACCTTC	CASTPRGDSYGYTF
-	TRBD1	TRBV5-4	TRBJ1-5	TGTGCCAGCAGCCCGGGACAGGACAATCAGCCCCAGCATTTT	CASSPGQDNQPQHF
-	-	TRBV7-2	TRBJ1-4	TGTGCCAGCAGCTTATTGAGCCCAGCTCAGGGAAAACTGTTTTTT	CASSLLSPAQGKLFF
-	TRBD2	TRBV19	TRBJ2-6	TGTGCCAGTAGTATGCCCAGCGGGGGGGGTAGCTCTGGGGCCAACGTCCTGACTTTC	CASSMPSGGGSSGANVLTF
-	TRBD1	TRBV6-5	TRBJ1-3	TGTGCCAGCAGCTACGACAGGGCTGGAAACACCATATATTTT	CASSYDRAGNTIYF
-	-	TRBV19	TRBJ2-1	TGTGCCAGTAGCCCAAACGGGGGACTCAATGAGCAGTTCTTC	CASSPNGGLNEQFF
once	-	TRBV5-1	TRBJ2-3	TGCGCCAGCAGCTTGGCGGTTCGTAGCTCTGATACGCAGTATTTT	CASSLAVRSSDTQYF
-	-	TRBV5-1	TRBJ1-1	TGCGCCAGCAGCTTGGTGGGAGGGGTGAAGACTGAAGCTTTCTTT	CASSLVGGVKTEAFF
-	TRBD2	TRBV11-3	TRBJ2-1	TGTGCCAGCAGCTCAGGACTAGCGCCCTACAATGAGCAGTTCTTC	CASSSGLAPYNEQFF
-	-	TRBV14	TRBJ2-2	TGTGCCAGCAGCCAAGAGGGGGGAGGAGACACCGGGGAGCTGTTTTTT	CASSQEGGGDTGELFF
-	TRBD1	TRBV19	TRBJ2-7	TGTGCCAGTAGTTCACCGGGACAGGGGAACTACGAGCAGTACTTC	CASSSPGQGNYEQYF
-	-	TRBV5-1	TRBJ2-5	TGCGCCAGCCTCGTGGGAGGGGGGCCGTCGGGCCAAGAGACCCAGTACTTC	CASLVGGGPSGQETQYF
-	-	TRBV10-3	TRBJ2-1	TGTGCCATCAGCGGAGGCTCCTACAATGAGCAGTTCTTC	CAISGGSYNEQFF
-	-	TRBV9	TRBJ1-6	TGTGCCAGCAGCGTAGATCCGGCAGGGCTAAATTCACCCCTCCACTTT	CASSVDPAGLNSPLHF
-	TRBD1	TRBV27	TRBJ1-5	TGTGCCAGCAGACGTACCGGGACAGGGGTTCAGCCCCAGCATTTT	CASRRTGTGVQPQHF
-	TRBD1	TRBV7-2	TRBJ1-1	TGTGCCAGCAGCTTAGTAGGGGGAGGACAGGCGAACACTGAAGCTTTCTTT	CASSLVGGGQANTEAFF
-	TRBD2	TRBV29-1	TRBJ2-7	TGCAGCGTTGAGCGTCTAGCGGGGGCAATCTACGAGCAGTACTTC	CSVERLAGAIYEQYF
-	TRBD1	TRBV3-1/TRBV3-2	TRBJ2-1	TGTGCCAGCAGCCTTCAACAGGGGGCGAAACAGTTCTTC	CASSLQQGAKQFF
-	TRBD1	TRBV7-9	TRBJ2-5	TGTGCCAGCAGCTCAGGGGGTTTAGGGGAGACCCAGTACTTC	CASSSGGLGETQYF
-	TRBD1	TRBV18	TRBJ1-1	TGTGCCAGCTCAGACGGGACAGCGAACACTGAAGCTTTCTTT	CASSDGTANTEAFF
-	TRBD2	TRBV28	TRBJ2-7	TGTGCCAGCAGTCATTCCGGGGGGGCCTACGAGCAGTACTTC	CASSHSGGAYEQYF
-	TRBD1	TRBV4-2	TRBJ2-7	TGTGCCAGCAGCCAACCGGAGGTGGACAGGGACCACGAGCAGTACTTC	CASSQPEVDRDHEQYF
-	-	TRBV2	TRBJ2-2	TGTGCCAGCAGTGACCGGGTCCAGGGGAGTAGCGGGGAGCTGTTTTTT	CASSDRVQGSSGELFF
few	-	TRBV18	TRBJ1-4	TGTGCCAGCTCACGGGACACGGGGGAAAAACTGTTTTTT	CASSRDTGEKLFF
-	-	TRBV18	TRBJ2-3	TGTGCCAGCTCACCAACTTCGGACAGACTCACAGATACGCAGTATTTT	CASSPTSDRLTDTQYF
-	TRBD1	TRBV5-1	TRBJ2-1	TGCGCCAGCAGCTTAGTCGGACAGGTTGGCAATGAGCAGTTCTTC	CASSLVGQVGNEQFF
few	TRBD2	TRBV7-9	TRBJ2-7	TGTGCCAGCAGCCTTGGGACTAGCGGGCGGTCCTACGAGCAGTACTTC	CASSLGTSGRSYEQYF
-	TRBD2	TRBV15	TRBJ2-3	TGTGCCACCAGCAGAGATTGGGCTAGCGGGACATCTAGCACAGATACGCAGTATTTT	CATSRDWASGTSSTDTQYF
-	TRBD1	TRBV7-2	TRBJ2-1	TGTGCCAGCAGCCCGGGACAGGGGCTCTACCGAGAGCAGTTCTTC	CASSPGQGLYREQFF
-	TRBD1	TRBV28	TRBJ1-1	TGTGCCAGCGGGACAGGGGCCGAAGCTTTCTTT	CASGTGAEAFF
-	TRBD1	TRBV24-1	TRBJ1-5	TGTGCCACCAGTGACACAGGACAGGGCGGTAATCAGCCCCAGCATTTT	CATSDTGQGGNQPQHF
-	TRBD2	TRBV7-2	TRBJ2-1	TGTGCCAGCAGCCCCGTAGCGGGGGGGCCGAATGAGCAGTTCTTC	CASSPVAGGPNEQFF
few	-	TRBV11-2	TRBJ2-7	TGTGCCAGCAGCTTTGGACTCGAGCAGTACTTC	CASSFGLEQYF
-	-	TRBV11-3	TRBJ2-6	TGTGCCAGCAGCTTAGGGACATCTGGGGCCAACGTCCTGACTTTC	CASSLGTSGANVLTF
-	-	TRBV28	TRBJ2-2	TGTGCCAGCGGACAGTTCGCGAACACCGGGGAGCTGTTTTTT	CASGQFANTGELFF
-	TRBD1	TRBV18	TRBJ1-2	TGTGCCAGTTCCCCGGGACAGGGGCCTTCTAACTATGGCTACACCTTC	CASSPGQGPSNYGYTF
few	-	TRBV28	TRBJ2-7	TGTGCCAGCAGTTTCGGGAGGCAGTACTTC	CASSFGRQYF
-	-	TRBV4-2	TRBJ2-2	TGTGCCAGCAGCCAAGATCTCAGGGAGGCCACCGGGGAGCTGTTTTTT	CASSQDLREATGELFF
-	TRBD1	TRBV11-1	TRBJ2-7	TGTGCCAGCAGCACCGACAGGGGGCTCTACGAGCAGTACTTC	CASSTDRGLYEQYF
-	-	TRBV18	TRBJ1-1	TGTGCCAGCCATACAGGGATAGGGGATGAGGCTTTCTTT	CASHTGIGDEAFF
-	-	TRBV5-1	TRBJ2-7	TGCGCCAGCAGCTTTGGCGAGTTTGGAGACGAGCAGTACTTC	CASSFGEFGDEQYF
-	TRBD2	TRBV7-2	TRBJ2-1	TGTGTCCCCCCAGGGACTAGCGGGAACCCTGAGCAGTTCTTC	CVPPGTSGNPEQFF
-	TRBD2	TRBV28	TRBJ2-5	TGTGCCAGCAGCTCCGGACTAGCGGGAGAGACCCAGTACTTC	CASSSGLAGETQYF
few	TRBD1	TRBV7-8	TRBJ1-5	TGTGCCAGCAGTCACGGACAGGTGTATAGCAATCAGCCCCAGCATTTT	CASSHGQVYSNQPQHF
-	TRBD2	TRBV24-1	TRBJ2-2	TGTGCCACCAGTGCCGTAGCGGGGGGGCTGTCCGGGGAGCTGTTTTTT	CATSAVAGGLSGELFF
-	-	TRBV29-1	TRBJ1-5	TGCAGCGTTGTTTTGGGGGGTGTTGGCAATCAGCCCCAGCATTTT	CSVVLGGVGNQPQHF
-	-	TRBV19	TRBJ1-1	TGTGCCAGTATGCGGGGACCCCTTGAAGCTTTCTTT	CASMRGPLEAFF
-	-	TRBV5-6	TRBJ2-5	TGTGCCAGCAGCCCCGATATTAGTGAGACCCAGTACTTC	CASSPDISETQYF
few	-	TRBV19	TRBJ2-3	TGTGCCAGTAGTATGGGGCGGGGAGGCTACACAGATACGCAGTATTTT	CASSMGRGGYTDTQYF
-	-	TRBV5-4	TRBJ2-7	TGTGCCAGCAGGGACTATACCGGGACAGCATACGAGCAGTACTTC	CASRDYTGTAYEQYF